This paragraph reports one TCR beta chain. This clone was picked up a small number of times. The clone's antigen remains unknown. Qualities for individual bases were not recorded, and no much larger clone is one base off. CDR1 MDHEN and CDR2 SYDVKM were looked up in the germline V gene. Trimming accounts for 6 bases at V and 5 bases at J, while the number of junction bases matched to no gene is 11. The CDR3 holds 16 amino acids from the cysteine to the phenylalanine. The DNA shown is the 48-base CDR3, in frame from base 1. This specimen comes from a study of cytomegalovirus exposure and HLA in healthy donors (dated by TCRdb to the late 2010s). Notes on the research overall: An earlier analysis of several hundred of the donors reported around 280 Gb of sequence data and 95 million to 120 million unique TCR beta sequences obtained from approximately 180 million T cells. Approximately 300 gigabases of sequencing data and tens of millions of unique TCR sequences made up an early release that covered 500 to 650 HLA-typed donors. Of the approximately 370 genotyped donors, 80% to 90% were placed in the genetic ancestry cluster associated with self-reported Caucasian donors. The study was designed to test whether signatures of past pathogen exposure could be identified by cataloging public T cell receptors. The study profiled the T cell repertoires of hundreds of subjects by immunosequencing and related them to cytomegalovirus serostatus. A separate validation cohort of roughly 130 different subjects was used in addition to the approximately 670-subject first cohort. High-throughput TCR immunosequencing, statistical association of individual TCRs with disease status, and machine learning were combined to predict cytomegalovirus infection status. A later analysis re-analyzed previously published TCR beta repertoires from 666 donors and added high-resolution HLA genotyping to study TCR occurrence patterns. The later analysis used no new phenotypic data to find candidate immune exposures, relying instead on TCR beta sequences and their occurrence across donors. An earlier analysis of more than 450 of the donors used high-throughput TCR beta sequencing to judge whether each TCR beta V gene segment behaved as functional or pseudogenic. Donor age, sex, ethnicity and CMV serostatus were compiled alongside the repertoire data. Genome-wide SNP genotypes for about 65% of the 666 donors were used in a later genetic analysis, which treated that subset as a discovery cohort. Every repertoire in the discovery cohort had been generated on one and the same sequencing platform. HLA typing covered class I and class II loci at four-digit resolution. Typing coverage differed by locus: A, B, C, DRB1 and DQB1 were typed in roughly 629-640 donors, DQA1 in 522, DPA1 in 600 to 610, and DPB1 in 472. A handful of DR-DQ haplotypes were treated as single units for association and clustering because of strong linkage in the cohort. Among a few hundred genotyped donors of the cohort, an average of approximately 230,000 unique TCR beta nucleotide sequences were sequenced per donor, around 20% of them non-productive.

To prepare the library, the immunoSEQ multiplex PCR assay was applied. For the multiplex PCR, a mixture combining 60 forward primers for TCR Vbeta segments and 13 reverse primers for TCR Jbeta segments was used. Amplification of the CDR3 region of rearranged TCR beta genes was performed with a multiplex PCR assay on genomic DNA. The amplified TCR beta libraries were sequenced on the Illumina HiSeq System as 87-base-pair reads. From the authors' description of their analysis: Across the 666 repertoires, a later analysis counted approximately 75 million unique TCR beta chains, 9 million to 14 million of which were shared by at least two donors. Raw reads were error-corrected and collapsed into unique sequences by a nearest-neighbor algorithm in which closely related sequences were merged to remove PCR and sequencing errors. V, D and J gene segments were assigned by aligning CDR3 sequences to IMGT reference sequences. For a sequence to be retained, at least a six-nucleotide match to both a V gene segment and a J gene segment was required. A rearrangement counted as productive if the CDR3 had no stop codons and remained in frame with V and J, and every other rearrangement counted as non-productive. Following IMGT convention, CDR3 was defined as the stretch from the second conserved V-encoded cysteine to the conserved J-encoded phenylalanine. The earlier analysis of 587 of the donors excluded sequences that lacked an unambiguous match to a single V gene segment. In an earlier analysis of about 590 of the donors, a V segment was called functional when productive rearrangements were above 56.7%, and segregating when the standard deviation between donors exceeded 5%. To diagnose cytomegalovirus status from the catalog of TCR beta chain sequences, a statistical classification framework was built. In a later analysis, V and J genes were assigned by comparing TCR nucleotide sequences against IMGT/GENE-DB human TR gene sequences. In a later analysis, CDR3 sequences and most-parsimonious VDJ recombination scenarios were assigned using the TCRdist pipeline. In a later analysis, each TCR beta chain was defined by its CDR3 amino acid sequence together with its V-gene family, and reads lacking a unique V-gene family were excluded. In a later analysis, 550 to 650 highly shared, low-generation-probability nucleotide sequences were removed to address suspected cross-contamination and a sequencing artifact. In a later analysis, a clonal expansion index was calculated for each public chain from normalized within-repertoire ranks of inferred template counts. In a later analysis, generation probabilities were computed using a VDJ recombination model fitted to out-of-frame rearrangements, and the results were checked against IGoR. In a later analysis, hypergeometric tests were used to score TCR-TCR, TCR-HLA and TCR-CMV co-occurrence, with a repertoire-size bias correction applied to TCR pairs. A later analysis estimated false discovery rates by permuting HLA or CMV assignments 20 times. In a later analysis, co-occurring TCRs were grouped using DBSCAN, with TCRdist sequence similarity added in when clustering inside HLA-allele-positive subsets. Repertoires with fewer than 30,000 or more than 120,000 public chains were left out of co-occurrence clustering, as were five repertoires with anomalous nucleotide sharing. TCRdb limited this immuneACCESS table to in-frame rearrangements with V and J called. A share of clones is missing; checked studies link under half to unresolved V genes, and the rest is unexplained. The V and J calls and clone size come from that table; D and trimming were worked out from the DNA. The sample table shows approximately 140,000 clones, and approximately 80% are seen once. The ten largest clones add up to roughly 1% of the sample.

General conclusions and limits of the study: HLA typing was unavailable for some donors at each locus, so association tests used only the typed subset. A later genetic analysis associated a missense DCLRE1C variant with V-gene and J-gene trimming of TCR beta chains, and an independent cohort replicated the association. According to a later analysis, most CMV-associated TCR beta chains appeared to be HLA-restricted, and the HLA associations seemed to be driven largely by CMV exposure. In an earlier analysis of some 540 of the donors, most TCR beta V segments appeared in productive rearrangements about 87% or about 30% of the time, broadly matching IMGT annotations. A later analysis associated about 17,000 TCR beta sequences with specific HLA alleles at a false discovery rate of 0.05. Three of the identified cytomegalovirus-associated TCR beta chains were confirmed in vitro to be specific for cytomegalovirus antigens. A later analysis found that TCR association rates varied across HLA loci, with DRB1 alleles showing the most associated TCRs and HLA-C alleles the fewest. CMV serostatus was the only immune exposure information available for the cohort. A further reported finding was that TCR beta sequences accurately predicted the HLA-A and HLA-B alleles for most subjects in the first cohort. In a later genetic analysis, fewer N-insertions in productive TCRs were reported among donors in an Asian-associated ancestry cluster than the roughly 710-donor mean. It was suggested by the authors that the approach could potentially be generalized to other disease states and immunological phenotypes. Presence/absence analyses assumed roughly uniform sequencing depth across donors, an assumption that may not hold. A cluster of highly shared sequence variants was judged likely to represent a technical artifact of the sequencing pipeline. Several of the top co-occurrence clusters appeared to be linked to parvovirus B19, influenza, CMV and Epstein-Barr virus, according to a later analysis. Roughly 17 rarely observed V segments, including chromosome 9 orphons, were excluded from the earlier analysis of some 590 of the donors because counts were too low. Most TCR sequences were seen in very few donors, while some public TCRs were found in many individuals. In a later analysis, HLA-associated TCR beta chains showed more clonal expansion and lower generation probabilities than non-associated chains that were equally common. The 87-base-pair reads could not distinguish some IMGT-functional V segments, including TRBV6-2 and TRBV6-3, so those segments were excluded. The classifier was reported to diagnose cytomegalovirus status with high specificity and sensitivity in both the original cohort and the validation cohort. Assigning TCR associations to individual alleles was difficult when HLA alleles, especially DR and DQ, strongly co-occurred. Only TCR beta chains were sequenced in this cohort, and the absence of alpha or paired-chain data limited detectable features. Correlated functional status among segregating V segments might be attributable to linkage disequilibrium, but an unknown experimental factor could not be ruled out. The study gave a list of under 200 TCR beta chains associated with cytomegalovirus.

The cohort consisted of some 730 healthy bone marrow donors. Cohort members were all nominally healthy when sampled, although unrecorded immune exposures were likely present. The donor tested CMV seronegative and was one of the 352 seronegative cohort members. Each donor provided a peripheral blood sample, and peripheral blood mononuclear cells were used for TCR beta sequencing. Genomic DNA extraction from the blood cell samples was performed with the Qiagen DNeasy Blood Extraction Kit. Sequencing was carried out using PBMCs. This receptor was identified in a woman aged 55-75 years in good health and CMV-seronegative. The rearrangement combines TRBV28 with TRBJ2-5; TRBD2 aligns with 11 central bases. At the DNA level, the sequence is TGTGCCAGCAGGACGGGGGGACTAGCGGTCTGGGAGACCCAGTACTTC. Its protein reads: CASRTGGLAVWETQYF.